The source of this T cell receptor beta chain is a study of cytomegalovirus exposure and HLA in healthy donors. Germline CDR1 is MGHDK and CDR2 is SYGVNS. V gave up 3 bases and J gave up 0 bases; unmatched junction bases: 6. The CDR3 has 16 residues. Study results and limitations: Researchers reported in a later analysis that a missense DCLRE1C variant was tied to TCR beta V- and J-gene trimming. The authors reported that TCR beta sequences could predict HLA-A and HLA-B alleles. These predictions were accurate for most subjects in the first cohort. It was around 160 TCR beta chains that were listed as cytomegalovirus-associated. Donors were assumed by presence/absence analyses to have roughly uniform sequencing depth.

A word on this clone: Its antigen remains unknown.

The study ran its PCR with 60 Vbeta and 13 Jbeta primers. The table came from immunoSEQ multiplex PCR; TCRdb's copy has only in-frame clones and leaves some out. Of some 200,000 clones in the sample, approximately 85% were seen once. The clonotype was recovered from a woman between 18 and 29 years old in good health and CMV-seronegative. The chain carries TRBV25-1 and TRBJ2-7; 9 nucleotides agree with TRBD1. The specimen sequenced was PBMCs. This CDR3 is CASSDRGQGSSYEQYF. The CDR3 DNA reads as TGTGCCAGCAGTGATAGGGGACAGGGCAGCTCCTACGAGCAGTACTTC.